This T cell receptor (beta chain) was sequenced for a study of T cells after yellow fever vaccination. Study-wide background: SMART-Seq v4 Ultra Low Input prepared the low-cell-number fractions.

This CDR3 spans 15 amino acids. V lost 3 bases to trimming and J lost 1 base; unmatched junction nucleotides: 5. CDR1 and CDR2 (germline): SEHNR, FQNEAQ (reference sequence). There are a few counts of this clonotype. The target antigen is unknown. TCRdb redid the calling of the 5' RACE reads with MiXCR, one entry per CDR3 protein. Of 550,000 or so distinct CDR3 sequences listed, 15% to 20% are singletons. General study findings and limits: Most clones from primary vaccination were detected again post-booster (96% CD4, about 85% CD8).

This clonotype was sampled from a man aged 25-45 years who received the YFV17D yellow fever vaccine. Here the sequenced sample was PBMCs, taken 15 days after the yellow fever booster vaccination. The chain recombines TRBV7-9 with TRBJ2-7; TRBD2 matches at 8 bases. CDR3 region: CASSFTAGVSYEQYF. The CDR3 DNA reads TGTGCCAGCAGCTTTACAGCGGGAGTGTCCTACGAGCAGTACTTC.